This entry lists 14 T cell receptor beta chains sequenced from one sample in a study of blood T cell repertoires in COVID-19. The assay was immunoSEQ multiplex PCR, and TCRdb's table has in-frame clones only and misses some. Of roughly 65,000 clones listed, 75% to 80% were seen once; the top ten hold roughly 48%. Sequencing was done on a sample of peripheral blood. The receptors come from a human donor in a cohort sampled during active COVID-19.

The chain combines TRBV9 with TRBJ1-2; D remains ambiguous. Trimming left V 3 bases short and J 4 bases short, with 10 bases between. Germline values: CDR1 SGDLS, CDR2 YYNGEE. CDR3 length equals 13 residues. The CDR3 coding sequence is TGTGCCAGCAGCGGTTCAGTTGTCTATGGCTACACCTTC. This sequence encodes CASSGSVVYGYTF.

Worth noting for this clone: Within the sample, other DNA sequences also encode this same CDR3. CDR3 bases: TGTGCCAGTAGTCACAGGGGGCCGGGCGAGCAGTACTTC. Its protein product is CASSHRGPGEQYF. The V and J genes are TRBV19 and TRBJ2-7; 9 bases match TRBD1. This CDR3 has 13 residues. CDR1 and CDR2 from the germline V gene are LNHDA and SQIVND (reference sequence). Trimming cost V 5 bases and J 6 bases; bases outside gene matches: 5.

V and J are TRBV2 and TRBJ1-1, with 8 bases fitting TRBD1. V lost 2 bases and J lost 5; bases outside the gene matches: 7. CDR1 is SNHLY and CDR2 is FYNNEI in the germline V gene. The CDR3 sequence is 15 residues long. The CDR3 DNA follows: TGTGCCAGCAGTGAAAATACAGGGGGGGTGACTGAAGCTTTCTTT. Its translation: CASSENTGGVTEAFF. The variable domain in full, with the rest retrieved from reference TRBV2 and TRBJ1-1, is EPEVTQTPSHQVTQMGQEVILRCVPISNHLYFYWYRQILGQKVEFLVSFYNNEISEKSEIFDDQFSVERPDGSNFTLKIRSTKLEDSAMYFCASSENTGGVTEAFFGQGTRLTVV.

This clone was seen a few times. The chain uses TRBV5-6 and TRBJ1-1, with D perhaps TRBD1 (6 bases). The germline V gene has CDR1 SGHDT and CDR2 YYEEEE. The CDR3 runs 14 residues. V shed 4 bases and J shed 4 bases, with 14 bases lying between them. The CDR3 DNA reads as TGTGCCAGCAGCCAAGTACAAGGGGGCACTGAAGCTTTCTTT. Protein: CASSQVQGGTEAFF.

V usage is TRBV18 and J usage is TRBJ1-5, with 7 bases identical to TRBD1. The CDR3 sequence is 15 residues long. Trimming took 5 bases from V and 3 from J; bases not matched to a gene: 7. In germline, CDR1 is KGHSH, CDR2 LQKENI. The CDR3 loop reads CASSSRDSYNQPQHF. DNA for the CDR3: TGTGCCAGCTCATCTCGGGACAGCTACAATCAGCCCCAGCATTTT.

The chain joins TRBV6-5 to TRBJ1-2; D ambiguous. Trimming removed 5 bases from V and 3 bases from J, with 10 bases in between. CDR1 and CDR2 from the germline V gene are MNHEY and SVGAGI. CDR3 size: 13 residues. CDR3 bases: TGTGCCAGCAGTCGCAGTGGTGACTATGGCTACACCTTC. It translates to CASSRSGDYGYTF.

This clone occurred a few times. The chain uses TRBV18 and TRBJ1-4, with 8 bases lining up with TRBD1. J lost 6 bases, V lost 1 base, and 1 base had no gene match. Germline CDR1 reads KGHSH; CDR2 reads LQKENI. The CDR3 consists of 14 residues. This chain's CDR3 is CASSPQTGDEKLFF. The CDR3 coding sequence is TGTGCCAGCTCACCACAGACAGGGGATGAAAAACTGTTTTTT.

The rearrangement joins TRBV27 to TRBJ2-2, with D possibly being TRBD2 (6 bases). Germline V lookup: CDR1 MNHEY, CDR2 SMNVEV (reference sequence). The CDR3 is 15 amino acids. V was clipped by 7 bases and J by 2 bases, with 14 bases between them. The CDR3 sequence: CASNYGGPNTGELFF. The CDR3 region has the DNA TGTGCCAGCAATTACGGGGGTCCCAACACCGGGGAGCTGTTTTTT.

As to this clone: Additional DNA sequences in this sample encode the identical CDR3. This chain connects TRBV7-8 to TRBJ1-2, with a tentative D call TRBD1 (5 bases). Germline V gene data show CDR1 as SGHVS and CDR2 as FQNEAQ. This CDR3 is built from 14 residues. Trimming stripped 1 base from V and 7 bases from J, with 13 bases between. CDR3 in DNA: TGTGCCAGCAGCTTAGGCGGGGGGTGGGGTGGCTACACCTTC. Translated, it gives CASSLGGGWGGYTF.

The chain recombines TRBV19 with TRBJ2-4, with 8 bases that match TRBD1. CDR3 length: 16 amino acids. Per germline, CDR1 LNHDA and CDR2 SQIVND (reference sequence). Trimming cost V 7 bases and J 6 bases; bases outside gene matches: 14. The CDR3 DNA reads as TGTGCCAGTAAACCAGGGACTGGACAGGGAGGAAACATTCAGTACTTC. Translation: CASKPGTGQGGNIQYF.

This clone came up a few times. This chain links TRBV23-1 with TRBJ2-1; tentative D call: TRBD1 (6 bases). TRBV23-1 is an ORF; its function is uncertain. The CDR3 covers 15 residues. Trimming removed 7 bases from V and 5 bases from J, with 18 bases in between. CDR3 nucleotide sequence: TGCGCCAGCACCCCGAGGGAACAGGGCCACAATGAGCAGTTCTTC. Encoded protein: CASTPREQGHNEQFF.

The CDR3 loop reads CASGRLPGQISQPQHF. In nucleotides, the CDR3 is TGCGCCAGCGGGAGGTTACCGGGACAGATAAGTCAGCCCCAGCATTTT. The chain is built from TRBV23-1 and TRBJ1-5; 7 bases map to TRBD1. TRBV23-1 carries the ORF label, with uncertain function. The junction had 16 bases not matched to a gene; V was cut back by 8 bases and J by 6 bases. The CDR3 runs 16 residues.

The rearrangement links TRBV18 to TRBJ2-7; D is perhaps TRBD2 (6 bases). This CDR3 is 16 amino acids long. CDR1 is KGHSH, CDR2 LQKENI, per germline. V lost 0 bases and J lost 2, with 14 bases in between. For the CDR3, the DNA is TGTGCCAGCTCACCACCGGGTAGCGGACGAACCTACGAGCAGTACTTC. Its translation: CASSPPGSGRTYEQYF.

The rearrangement links TRBV5-1 to TRBJ2-7; tentatively, D is TRBD2 (5 bases). V was clipped by 0 bases and J by 7 bases, with 8 bases between them. Germline CDR1 SGHRS, CDR2 YFSETQ. The CDR3 extends over 12 amino acids. Here the CDR3 reads CASSLGPGEQYF. The CDR3 nucleotides read TGCGCCAGCAGCTTGGGCCCGGGAGAGCAGTACTTC.